A selection of T cell receptor beta chains follows, all from one sample in a study of T cell responses to AZD1222 COVID-19 vaccine. Only in-frame clones appear in the TCRdb table, and some are missing; sequencing was by immunoSEQ multiplex PCR. The sample has nearly 200,000 clones; approximately 94% are singletons. Sequenced here: peripheral blood, sampled 28 days after the second AZD1222 dose. These receptors all come from an adult who received the AZD1222 COVID-19 vaccine. CDR3s include the opening cysteine and the closing phenylalanine or tryptophan. A D gene is named only where the DNA matches it firmly. Size is omitted from some rows. Given values are once, few, many or a class for expanded clones.

j_call v_call d_call clone_size cdr3_aa cdr3_nt
TRBJ1-1 TRBV3-1/TRBV3-2 NA NA CASSETVNTEAFF TGTGCCAGCAGCGAGACAGTGAACACTGAAGCTTTCTTT
TRBJ1-4 TRBV4-2 NA NA CASSTSPGMEKLFF TGTGCCAGCAGCACCTCCCCTGGAATGGAAAAACTGTTTTTT
TRBJ1-6 TRBV2 NA once CASSEGPSYTLHF TGTGCCAGCAGTGAAGGGCCCTCATACACCCTCCACTTT
TRBJ1-5 TRBV5-1 NA few CASSTEGDQPQHF TGCGCCAGCAGTACTGAGGGGGACCAGCCCCAGCATTTT
TRBJ2-1 TRBV7-6 NA once CASRLRGGERSYNEQFF TGTGCCAGCAGGCTACGAGGAGGGGAACGCTCCTACAATGAGCAGTTCTTC
TRBJ1-6 TRBV6-5 NA NA CASSYSVRDENSPLHF TGTGCCAGCAGTTACTCCGTCCGGGACGAGAATTCACCCCTCCACTTT
TRBJ2-1 TRBV11-3 NA NA CASSSGQGTYNEQFF TGTGCCAGCAGCTCTGGGCAGGGGACCTACAATGAGCAGTTCTTC
TRBJ1-2 TRBV7-9 TRBD1 once CASSYHSQGAGGYTF TGTGCCAGCAGTTACCACTCACAGGGGGCGGGTGGCTACACCTTC
TRBJ1-2 TRBV5-1 NA few CASSLAPAPQRIYGYTF TGCGCCAGCAGCTTGGCCCCGGCCCCGCAGAGAATTTATGGCTACACCTTC
TRBJ1-1 TRBV6-5 NA once CASKEGGETEAFF TGTGCCAGCAAAGAAGGGGGGGAGACTGAAGCTTTCTTT
TRBJ2-2 TRBV9 NA NA CASSASLGGANTGELFF TGTGCCAGCAGCGCCTCCCTGGGGGGTGCGAACACCGGGGAGCTGTTTTTT
TRBJ2-5 TRBV9 TRBD2 NA CASSPGTGGLETQYF TGTGCCAGCAGCCCGGGAACGGGGGGGCTGGAGACCCAGTACTTC
TRBJ1-2 TRBV6-5 TRBD1 NA CASSSRGPVDGYTF TGTGCCAGCAGTTCGAGGGGGCCAGTGGATGGCTACACCTTC
TRBJ2-7 TRBV9 TRBD1 once CASSAQQGSSYEQYF TGTGCCAGCAGCGCGCAACAGGGGTCCTCCTACGAGCAGTACTTC
TRBJ2-5 TRBV5-8 NA NA CASRGWETQYF TGTGCCAGCAGGGGTTGGGAGACCCAGTACTTC
TRBJ1-1 TRBV19 NA NA CASTWRANGDTEAFF TGTGCCAGTACATGGCGGGCCAACGGGGACACTGAAGCTTTCTTT
TRBJ2-3 TRBV3-1/TRBV3-2 NA NA CASSQVDTGDTQYF TGTGCCAGCAGCCAAGTGGATACGGGAGATACGCAGTATTTT
TRBJ2-2 TRBV4-2 NA NA CASSQEGRGGTGELFF TGTGCCAGCAGCCAAGAAGGTCGTGGGGGCACCGGGGAGCTGTTTTTT
TRBJ1-1 TRBV7-8 TRBD1 once CASSLVQGGKNTEAFF TGTGCCAGCAGCTTAGTCCAGGGGGGGAAGAACACTGAAGCTTTCTTT
TRBJ2-7 TRBV11-2 NA NA CASSHTYEQYF TGTGCCAGCAGCCACACCTACGAGCAGTACTTC
TRBJ1-2 TRBV10-3 NA NA CAISGDGSANYGYTF TGTGCCATCAGTGGCGACGGCTCTGCTAACTATGGCTACACCTTC
TRBJ1-5 TRBV7-2 NA NA CASSLGSGYSNQPQHF TGTGCCAGCAGCTTAGGGTCGGGTTATAGCAATCAGCCCCAGCATTTT
TRBJ2-2 TRBV4-2 NA NA CASSQGISDYSWGVGELFF TGTGCCAGCAGCCAAGGCATCTCGGACTATTCCTGGGGGGTCGGGGAGCTGTTTTTT
TRBJ1-5 TRBV6-1 TRBD1 NA CASSEAQGASGQPQHF TGTGCCAGCAGTGAAGCCCAGGGGGCGTCGGGTCAGCCCCAGCATTTT
TRBJ1-1 TRBV27 NA NA CASSQGIEAFF TGTGCCAGCAGCCAGGGGATTGAAGCTTTCTTT
TRBJ1-1 TRBV18 NA NA CASSPPGTEAFF TGTGCCAGCTCACCACCAGGCACTGAAGCTTTCTTT
TRBJ1-4 TRBV28 NA NA CASSSSGTSDEKLFF TGTGCCAGCAGTTCCTCCGGGACGTCAGATGAAAAACTGTTTTTT
TRBJ2-3 TRBV19 TRBD2 NA CASSMLAGITDTQYF TGTGCCAGTAGTATGCTAGCGGGGATCACAGATACGCAGTATTTT
TRBJ2-3 TRBV18 NA NA CASSPPWGAGTSTDTQYF TGTGCCAGCTCACCACCTTGGGGGGCCGGAACTAGCACAGATACGCAGTATTTT
TRBJ1-4 TRBV3-1/TRBV3-2 TRBD1 once CASSQGTGTAGKLFF TGTGCCAGCAGCCAAGGAACCGGGACAGCTGGAAAACTGTTTTTT
TRBJ2-1 TRBV30 NA NA CAWPDWLAYNEQFF TGTGCCTGGCCCGACTGGCTGGCCTACAATGAGCAGTTCTTC
TRBJ2-7 TRBV7-2 TRBD1 once CASSLVGTASYEQYF TGTGCCAGCAGCTTAGTCGGGACAGCCTCCTACGAGCAGTACTTC
TRBJ2-5 TRBV7-9 NA NA CASSPPWETQYF TGTGCCAGCAGCCCCCCATGGGAGACCCAGTACTTC
TRBJ1-2 TRBV28 TRBD1 NA CASSSSGGGDYGYTF TGTGCCAGCAGTTCCTCAGGGGGAGGAGACTATGGCTACACCTTC
TRBJ1-6 TRBV27 TRBD1 NA CASSLLTGSNSPLHF TGTGCCAGCAGTTTATTGACAGGGAGTAATTCACCCCTCCACTTT
TRBJ1-2 TRBV5-8 NA NA CASSPRVAYGYTF TGTGCCAGCAGCCCGAGGGTTGCCTATGGCTACACCTTC
TRBJ2-5 TRBV15 TRBD2 NA CATSVSGGEVETQYF TGTGCCACCAGCGTTAGCGGGGGGGAGGTAGAGACCCAGTACTTC
TRBJ1-5 TRBV6-5 NA NA CASRNGGSNQPQHF TGTGCCAGCAGAAACGGAGGCAGCAATCAGCCCCAGCATTTT
TRBJ2-3 TRBV9 TRBD2 NA CASSGGGYSTDTQYF TGTGCCAGCAGCGGCGGGGGGTATAGCACAGATACGCAGTATTTT
TRBJ1-6 TRBV5-6 NA NA CASSPSGTSPLHF TGTGCCAGCAGCCCCTCGGGGACTTCACCCCTCCACTTT
TRBJ2-5 TRBV20-1 NA NA CSASLRETQYF TGCAGTGCTAGTCTACGCGAGACCCAGTACTTC
TRBJ1-2 TRBV9 NA NA CASSVAGDPYYGYTF TGTGCCAGCAGCGTCGCAGGGGACCCTTACTATGGCTACACCTTC
TRBJ1-4 TRBV19 NA NA CATREDPLDEKLFF TGTGCCACCAGGGAAGACCCCCTGGATGAAAAACTGTTTTTT
TRBJ1-1 TRBV2 TRBD1 NA CASPDRGGTEAFF TGTGCCAGTCCGGACAGGGGGGGCACTGAAGCTTTCTTT
TRBJ1-1 TRBV10-3 NA NA CAGSGRKNTEAFF TGTGCGGGGTCGGGGAGGAAGAACACTGAAGCTTTCTTT
TRBJ1-1 TRBV6-5 NA once CASSYSRVDEAFF TGTGCCAGCAGTTACTCGAGGGTCGATGAAGCTTTCTTT
TRBJ1-4 TRBV28 NA NA CASKNGGKLFF TGTGCCAGCAAGAATGGGGGAAAACTGTTTTTT
TRBJ2-7 TRBV7-9 NA NA CASSPRGSALNEQYF TGTGCCAGCAGCCCCCGAGGGAGCGCGTTAAACGAGCAGTACTTC
TRBJ1-4 TRBV11-2 TRBD1 NA CASSSTGDDQEKLFF TGTGCCAGCAGCTCTACAGGGGACGACCAGGAAAAACTGTTTTTT
TRBJ2-7 TRBV7-2 TRBD1 NA CASTLTGTDPYEQYF TGTGCCAGCACTCTAACCGGGACAGACCCGTACGAGCAGTACTTC
TRBJ1-4 TRBV5-1 NA NA CASSGGHTNEKLFF TGCGCCAGCAGCGGGGGACACACTAATGAAAAACTGTTTTTT
TRBJ1-1 TRBV6-5 NA NA CASSFGASNTEAFF TGTGCCAGCAGTTTTGGGGCCAGCAACACTGAAGCTTTCTTT
TRBJ2-6 TRBV5-1 NA NA CASSLQPSGANVLTF TGCGCCAGCAGCCTCCAACCGTCTGGGGCCAACGTCCTGACTTTC
TRBJ1-5 TRBV23-1 NA NA CASSRERARQPQHF TGCGCCAGCAGTCGCGAACGGGCGAGGCAGCCCCAGCATTTT
TRBJ1-5 TRBV4-2 TRBD1 NA CASSRSLSGTGGPQPQHF TGTGCCAGCAGCCGATCACTTTCCGGGACAGGGGGCCCTCAGCCCCAGCATTTT
TRBJ1-5 TRBV7-9 TRBD1 once CASSPGTGSNQPQHF TGTGCCAGCAGCCCAGGGACAGGTAGCAATCAGCCCCAGCATTTT
TRBJ2-7 TRBV3-1/TRBV3-2 NA NA CASSQDLVGYFSYEQYF TGTGCCAGCAGCCAAGATCTGGTAGGGTACTTTTCCTACGAGCAGTACTTC
TRBJ1-1 TRBV6-2/TRBV6-3 NA NA CASSLAFRTEAFF TGTGCCAGCAGTTTAGCCTTTCGGACTGAAGCTTTCTTT